A selection of T cell receptor beta chains follows, all from one sample in a study of CD4 T cell repertoires in COVID-19. Measured with immunoSEQ multiplex PCR; TCRdb has only the in-frame clones, and not every one. The sample includes about 75,000 clones, around 82% of them seen just once. Here the sequenced sample was CD4+ T cells from peripheral blood, taken after recovery from COVID-19. The receptors come from a human donor who had COVID-19. The CDR3 runs from the conserved cysteine through the conserved F or W. D genes are given only for firm matches. Where a row states a size, it is once, few, many or the class of an expanded clone; other rows omit it.

>TRBJ2-7|13|NA|TRBV7-9|NA
CASSFRDTYEQYF
TGTGCCAGCAGCTTCCGGGACACCTACGAGCAGTACTTC
>TRBJ1-1|13|NA|TRBV9|NA
CASSVQMNTEAFF
TGTGCCAGCAGCGTACAGATGAACACTGAAGCTTTCTTT
>TRBJ2-5|12|NA|TRBV6-2/TRBV6-3|TRBD1
CASSPDRVLLDF
TGTGCCAGCAGTCCCGACAGGGTCTTGCTAGACTTC
>TRBJ2-7|13|NA|TRBV5-4|NA
CASSLGGVYEQYF
TGTGCCAGCAGCTTAGGAGGGGTCTACGAGCAGTACTTC
>TRBJ1-5|12|few|TRBV28|NA
CASHAGNQPQHF
TGTGCCAGCCATGCGGGCAATCAGCCCCAGCATTTT
>TRBJ2-3|18|NA|TRBV6-6|TRBD2
CASSHGTSGGYLGDTQYF
TGTGCCAGCAGTCACGGGACTAGCGGGGGGTACCTTGGGGATACGCAGTATTTT
>TRBJ1-4|12|NA|TRBV19|NA
CASKQTNEKLFF
TGTGCCAGTAAACAGACTAATGAAAAACTGTTTTTT
>TRBJ2-5|14|NA|TRBV5-4|NA
CASSLAGNQETQYF
TGTGCCAGCAGCTTGGCGGGGAATCAAGAGACCCAGTACTTC
>TRBJ2-7|15|NA|TRBV4-2|TRBD2
CASSPAGTRSYEQYF
TGTGCCAGCAGCCCAGCCGGGACTAGGTCCTACGAGCAGTACTTC
>TRBJ1-6|13|few|TRBV11-3|NA
CASSLGLNSPLHF
TGTGCCAGCAGCTTAGGACTGAATTCACCCCTCCACTTT
>TRBJ2-3|14|NA|TRBV6-4|NA
CASSERERTDTQYF
TGTGCCAGCAGTGAAAGAGAACGCACAGATACGCAGTATTTT
>TRBJ2-7|13|NA|TRBV5-1|TRBD1
CASSLTGDYEQYF
TGCGCCAGCAGCCTAACAGGGGACTACGAGCAGTACTTC
>TRBJ2-7|12|few|TRBV5-1|NA
CASSLVSYEQYF
TGCGCCAGCAGCTTGGTGTCCTACGAGCAGTACTTC